These 18 T cell receptor beta chains originate from one sample sequenced in a study of CD8 T cells in Susac syndrome. Reverse transcription used roughly 0.5 to 1 ug RNA and random hexamers. TCRdb re-derived calls from the immunoSEQ multiplex PCR reads in MiXCR, one entry per CDR3 protein. The table lists 90,000 to 150,000 distinct CDR3 sequences, nearly 95% of them singletons. Source material: CD4+ T cells from PBMCs. The source of these receptors is a human donor in good health.

The table lists this clonotype with a count of one. The rearrangement uses TRBV3-1 and TRBJ2-3; 8 bases agree with TRBD2. The germline CDR1 and CDR2 sequences are LGHDT and YNNKEL (reference sequence). The CDR3 extends over 17 amino acids. V lost 0 bases and J lost 2; bases outside the gene matches: 7. CDR3 region: CASSQETSGIVTDTQYF. The DNA for the CDR3 is TGTGCCAGCAGCCAAGAAACTAGCGGAATCGTCACAGATACGCAGTATTTT.

The rearrangement uses TRBV12-3 or TRBV12-4 and TRBJ1-1; 11 bases fit TRBD1. J was trimmed by 1 base and V by 5 bases; bases with no gene match: 9. This CDR3 region has 17 residues. This chain's CDR3 is CASSPGQGGLANTEAFF. CDR3 DNA: TGTGCCAGCAGTCCGGGACAGGGGGGCCTAGCGAACACTGAAGCTTTCTTT.

The V call is TRBV11-2, the J call TRBJ2-3, with D unclear. The CDR3 spans 14 residues. Germline CDR1 and CDR2: SGHAT and FQNNGV. Trimming took off 6 bases at V and 6 bases at J, with 16 bases between the two ends. The CDR3 is CASSGAAVVDTQYF. Here the CDR3 DNA reads TGTGCCAGCAGTGGAGCCGCGGTGGTGGATACGCAGTATTTT.

The chain links TRBV12-3 or TRBV12-4 to TRBJ2-1, with a tentative D call TRBD2 (6 bases). The CDR3 spans 14 residues. With 5 bases removed from V and 7 bases from J, the gap between germline ends came to 15 bases. The CDR3 loop is CASSKGGPGNEQFF. The CDR3 DNA follows: TGTGCCAGCAGTAAGGGAGGCCCCGGGAATGAGCAGTTCTTC.

The genes are TRBV19 and TRBJ1-4, with a tentative D call TRBD1 (5 bases). The CDR3 length is 17 residues. CDR1 LNHDA and CDR2 SQIVND come from the germline V gene (reference sequence). Trimming took off 4 bases at V and 1 base at J, with 16 bases between the two ends. The DNA for the CDR3 is TGTGCCAGTAGTACGCTGGTTGACAGCGGAACTAATGAAAAACTGTTTTTT. Translated, it gives CASSTLVDSGTNEKLFF. The full variable domain, with the rest looked up from reference TRBV19 and TRBJ1-4, is DGGITQSPKYLFRKEGQNVTLSCEQNLNHDAMYWYRQDPGQGLRLIYYSQIVNDFQKGDIAEGYSVSREKKESFPLTVTSAQKNPTAFYLCASSTLVDSGTNEKLFFGSGTQLSVL.

The genes are TRBV30 and TRBJ1-1, with D possibly matching TRBD1 (6 bases). CDR1 is GTSNPN, CDR2 SVGIG, per germline (reference sequence). The CDR3 has 17 amino acids. Trimming removed 8 bases at V and 6 bases at J, with 31 bases between. The CDR3 DNA is TGTGCCACTAGGGGGTTCGGAGCCGCGGGGAATGGGGCTGAAGCTTTCTTT. Translation gives CATRGFGAAGNGAEAFF.

CDR3: CASSRRAGANVLTF. CDR3 nucleotides: TGTGCCAGCAGCCGCCGCGCCGGGGCCAACGTCCTGACTTTC. This chain uses TRBV12-3 or TRBV12-4 with TRBJ2-6, with no clear D. Trimming left V 6 bases short and J 4 bases short, with 10 bases between. The CDR3 is made up of 14 amino acids.

The count of this clonotype is one. The genes are TRBV7-3 and TRBJ2-5; D call uncertain. V lost 5 bases to trimming and J lost 5 bases, with 12 bases between them. The CDR3 sequence is 13 residues long. Germline V gene lookup returns CDR1 SGHTA and CDR2 FQGTGA. The CDR3 protein is CASSPPGAETQYF. DNA of the CDR3: TGTGCCAGCAGCCCTCCCGGCGCGGAGACCCAGTACTTC.

V gene TRBV23-1 combines with J gene TRBJ1-5; D not resolved. TRBV23-1 is annotated as an ORF whose role is uncertain. CDR3 length equals 17 residues. V lost 6 bases, J lost 0 bases, and 18 bases lay in between. The CDR3 reads CASSHLWLRNSNQPQHF. In DNA, the CDR3 is TGCGCCAGCAGCCACCTTTGGCTACGTAATAGCAATCAGCCCCAGCATTTT.

The chain uses TRBV6-1 and TRBJ1-1; 7 bases fit TRBD1. V lost 5 bases and J lost 3; bases outside the gene matches: 9. Germline assignment: CDR1 MNHNS and CDR2 SASEGT. This CDR3 spans 15 amino acids. CDR3 DNA sequence: TGTGCCAGCAGTAACACAGGGGTGGGGGACACTGAAGCTTTCTTT. Its protein product is CASSNTGVGDTEAFF.

The chain combines TRBV5-6 with TRBJ1-1; 10 bases fit TRBD1. The length of the CDR3 is 15 residues. The V segment lost 4 bases and the J segment 6 bases; nucleotides outside the gene matches: 9. Germline V gene lookup returns CDR1 SGHDT and CDR2 YYEEEE. The CDR3 DNA reads as TGTGCCAGCAGCGGGGACAGGGGATGGATCTCTGAAGCTTTCTTT. Protein: CASSGDRGWISEAFF.

The V gene is TRBV7-9, the J gene TRBJ2-2, with unresolved D. This CDR3 region has 16 residues. Germline V CDR1 and CDR2: SEHNR, FQNEAQ (reference sequence). V dropped 0 bases and J dropped 5 bases, with 13 bases sitting between them. The CDR3 DNA reads TGTGCCAGCAGCTTAGCTGTCCCGAGAGGTACCGGGGAGCTGTTTTTT. Protein: CASSLAVPRGTGELFF.

The chain employs TRBV7-3 and TRBJ2-7; possibly TRBD1 for D (6 bases). V lost 5 bases to trimming and J lost 5 bases, with 13 bases between them. This CDR3 comprises 13 residues. CDR1 and CDR2 (germline): SGHTA, FQGTGA. Here the CDR3 reads CASSVLQGNEQYF. DNA for the CDR3: TGTGCCAGCAGCGTCCTACAGGGCAACGAGCAGTACTTC.

CDR3 nucleotide sequence: TGTGCCAGCAGCCAATCTAGGACTAGCGCCACCGGGGAGCTGTTTTTT. Translating it yields CASSQSRTSATGELFF. The genes are TRBV14 and TRBJ2-2, with 9 bases lining up with TRBD2. The CDR3 is made up of 16 amino acids. V lost 2 bases to trimming and J lost 4 bases; unmatched junction nucleotides: 5. Per the germline V gene, CDR1 is SGHDN and CDR2 is FVKESK.

Here the CDR3 DNA reads TGCGCCAGCAGCTTAACGGGGGGGCCGCGTAATGAGCAGTTCTTC. Translated, it gives CASSLTGGPRNEQFF. V and J are TRBV5-1 and TRBJ2-1; TRBD2 matches at 8 bases. The CDR3 is made up of 15 amino acids. In germline, CDR1 is SGHRS, CDR2 YFSETQ. J gave up 7 bases and V 2 bases, and 8 bases lay outside the gene matches. Supplemented by reference TRBV5-1 and TRBJ2-1, the full variable domain reads KAGVTQTPRYLIKTRGQQVTLSCSPISGHRSVSWYQQTPGQGLQFLFEYFSETQRNKGNFPGRFSGRQFSNSRSEMNVSTLELGDSALYLCASSLTGGPRNEQFFGPGTRLTVL.

The chain recombines TRBV20-1 with TRBJ1-1; the D is unclear. Trimming stripped 3 bases from V and 0 bases from J, with 23 bases between. Germline values: CDR1 DFQATT, CDR2 SNEGSKA (reference sequence). The length of the CDR3 is 18 residues. DNA of the CDR3: TGCAGTGCTAGGTGGGAGACGGAGGTTTTCTTGATGAACACTGAAGCTTTCTTT. Translation: CSARWETEVFLMNTEAFF.

The V call is TRBV7-2, the J call TRBJ2-1; 7 nucleotides match TRBD2. V lost 5 bases to trimming and J lost 6 bases; unmatched junction nucleotides: 16. The CDR3 is 17 amino acids. Germline-derived CDR1 and CDR2 are SGHTA and FQGNSA. CDR3: CASSPHTGTIGGNEQFF. The CDR3 bases are TGTGCCAGCAGCCCGCATACCGGGACTATAGGTGGCAATGAGCAGTTCTTC.

The chain combines TRBV7-9 with TRBJ2-7, with 7 bases fitting TRBD1. Unmatched junction bases numbered 5, after V lost 4 bases and J lost 2 bases. Per the germline V gene, CDR1 is SEHNR and CDR2 is FQNEAQ (reference sequence). The length of the CDR3 is 14 residues. CDR3 in DNA: TGTGCCAGCAGCTCGCTAGGGGGCCCCTACGAGCAGTACTTC. Amino acids: CASSSLGGPYEQYF.